The 29 T cell receptor beta chains below were found in one sample sequenced in a study of blood T cell repertoires in COVID-19. The method was immunoSEQ multiplex PCR; TCRdb's version includes in-frame clones alone and lacks a portion of them. The sample has about 59,000 clones, 80% seen once; the top ten hold approximately 7%. The source material was peripheral blood. These receptors originate from a man aged 60-69 years with acute or convalescent COVID-19.

This clone showed up just a few times. This chain links TRBV4-1 with TRBJ1-2; the D is unclear. The CDR3 is 15 amino acids. CDR1 is MGHRA, CDR2 YSYEKL, per germline. The V and J ends lost 1 base and 0 bases respectively, with 9 bases between them. CDR3 DNA sequence: TGCGCCAGCAGCCAAGGAGACAAGTCTAACTATGGCTACACCTTC. Amino acid sequence: CASSQGDKSNYGYTF.

V usage is TRBV29-1 and J usage is TRBJ2-3; weak D call: TRBD2 (6 bases). Germline values: CDR1 SQVTM, CDR2 ANQGSEA. The CDR3 sequence is 14 residues long. V gave up 3 bases and J gave up 0 bases, with 10 bases separating them. The CDR3 nucleotides are TGCAGCGTTGATCGGGGACTTAGCACAGATACGCAGTATTTT. Its translation is CSVDRGLSTDTQYF.

This chain uses TRBV5-8 with TRBJ2-3; 9 positions agree with TRBD2. This CDR3 is built from 15 residues. Germline V CDR1 and CDR2: SGHTS, YDEGEE. V trimming: 1 base; J trimming: 4 bases; junction bases outside the gene matches: 4. CDR3 sequence reads: CASSLNQRGADTQYF. In DNA form, the CDR3 reads TGTGCCAGCAGCTTGAACCAGCGGGGGGCAGATACGCAGTATTTT.

This clone was detected only a few times. The chain uses TRBV18 and TRBJ2-5; 9 bases agree with TRBD2. The CDR3 covers 15 residues. The V gene end was trimmed by 0 bases and the J gene end by 6 bases; junction bases not matched to a gene: 5. CDR1 and CDR2 from the germline V gene are KGHSH and LQKENI. The CDR3 nucleotides are TGTGCCAGCTCACCACCCCTAGCGGGGCATAAGACCCAGTACTTC. It is translated as CASSPPLAGHKTQYF.

The gene calls are TRBV11-2 and TRBJ1-1; 8 bases map to TRBD1. The CDR3 is 16 residues long. V gave up 5 bases and J gave up 2 bases; unmatched junction bases: 10. Germline V lookup: CDR1 SGHAT, CDR2 FQNNGV. Here the CDR3 DNA reads TGTGCCAGCAGCACGCGATGGGACAGGTCAAACACTGAAGCTTTCTTT. Amino acid sequence: CASSTRWDRSNTEAFF.

The chain couples TRBV9 to TRBJ1-1; weak D call: TRBD1 (5 bases). The CDR3 totals 16 residues. Trimming removed 4 bases from V and 4 bases from J, with 20 bases in between. Germline loops: CDR1 SGDLS, CDR2 YYNGEE. The CDR3 spells CASSLREGSSGTEAFF. DNA of the CDR3: TGTGCCAGCAGCCTTCGGGAGGGGAGCTCTGGCACTGAAGCTTTCTTT. The variable domain in full, with the rest retrieved from reference TRBV9 and TRBJ1-1, is DSGVTQTPKHLITATGQRVTLRCSPRSGDLSVYWYQQSLDQGLQFLIQYYNGEERAKGNILERFSAQQFPDLHSELNLSSLELGDSALYFCASSLREGSSGTEAFFGQGTRLTVV.

The chain combines TRBV9 with TRBJ2-1; tentatively, D is TRBD2 (6 bases). The CDR3 is 13 residues long. Trimming shortened V by 3 bases and J by 4 bases, and 8 bases separated the two germline ends. Germline V gene sequence: CDR1 SGDLS, CDR2 YYNGEE. The CDR3 sequence is CASSGTIYNEQFF. The CDR3 region has the DNA TGTGCCAGCAGCGGGACTATATACAATGAGCAGTTCTTC.

The chain carries TRBV5-1 and TRBJ2-7, with TRBD2 matching 7 bases. This CDR3 contains 14 residues. Germline assignment: CDR1 SGHRS and CDR2 YFSETQ. V shed 1 base and J 3 bases; nucleotides not matched to a gene: 4. Here the CDR3 DNA reads TGCGCCAGCAGCTTGTCTCTAGCGGTCTACGAGCAGTACTTC. Its translation is CASSLSLAVYEQYF.

The V call is TRBV19, the J call TRBJ1-1, with TRBD1 matching over 11 bases. From germline, CDR1 is LNHDA and CDR2 SQIVND (reference sequence). This CDR3 is built from 14 residues. The V and J ends lost 7 bases and 9 bases, in that order; junction bases with no gene match: 10. Written as DNA, the CDR3 is TGTGCCAGTAAGGCCGGACAGGGGGCTGGGAAAGCTTTCTTT. Its protein product is CASKAGQGAGKAFF. Full variable domain (rest looked up from reference TRBV19 and TRBJ1-1): DGGITQSPKYLFRKEGQNVTLSCEQNLNHDAMYWYRQDPGQGLRLIYYSQIVNDFQKGDIAEGYSVSREKKESFPLTVTSAQKNPTAFYLCASKAGQGAGKAFFGQGTRLTVV.

CDR3 region: CSVEDLQGNTEAFF. As DNA, the CDR3 is TGCAGCGTTGAAGATCTTCAGGGGAACACTGAAGCTTTCTTT. The V gene is TRBV29-1, the J gene TRBJ1-1, with D perhaps TRBD1 (5 bases). The CDR3 length is 14 residues. Trimming removed 0 bases from V and 1 base from J, with 9 bases in between. The germline V gene encodes CDR1 SQVTM and CDR2 ANQGSEA.

CDR3 region: CASRGSSGGSGELFF. The CDR3 DNA sequence: TGTGCCAGCAGGGGGAGCAGCGGGGGATCCGGGGAGCTGTTTTTT. The V call is TRBV7-9, the J call TRBJ2-2, with 8 bases lining up with TRBD2. V was pared by 6 bases and J by 6 bases, with 9 bases of the junction left unmatched. The length of the CDR3 is 15 residues. CDR1 is SEHNR and CDR2 is FQNEAQ in the germline V gene (reference sequence). Based on the CDR3 plus reference TRBV7-9 and TRBJ2-2, the full variable domain is DTGVSQNPRHKITKRGQNVTFRCDPISEHNRLYWYRQTLGQGPEFLTYFQNEAQLEKSRLLSDRFSAERPKGSFSTLEIQRTEQGDSAMYLCASRGSSGGSGELFFGEGSRLTVL.

This clone was recorded a few times. The V call is TRBV5-4, the J call TRBJ2-7; 8 bases agree with TRBD2. With V trimmed by 6 bases and J by 2 bases, 13 bases remained unmatched. CDR1 is SGHNT and CDR2 is YYREEE in the germline V gene (reference sequence). There are 16 residues in the CDR3. DNA for the CDR3: TGTGCCAGCACCATCAATCCGGGGGGGCCACCCTACGAGCAGTACTTC. Translation gives CASTINPGGPPYEQYF.

The rearrangement joins TRBV11-3 to TRBJ2-3; possibly TRBD2 for D (6 bases). The CDR3 extends over 15 amino acids. V lost 6 bases, J lost 0 bases, and 13 bases lay in between. Germline CDR1 and CDR2: SGHNT and YENEEA. DNA of the CDR3: TGTGCCAGCAGTGGGGTTAGCGGTAGCACAGATACGCAGTATTTT. This sequence encodes CASSGVSGSTDTQYF.

The rearrangement links TRBV29-1 to TRBJ2-7; D possibly corresponds to TRBD2 (5 bases). In germline, CDR1 is SQVTM, CDR2 ANQGSEA. Trimming took 4 bases from V and 8 from J, leaving 18 bases between them. The CDR3 covers 13 residues. In nucleotides, the CDR3 is TGCAGCGTTGGAACCGCGGACTCCACCCAGCAGTACTTC. Translating it yields CSVGTADSTQQYF.

This clone turned up a few times. The V gene is TRBV6-5, the J gene TRBJ2-4; TRBD2 is a possible D gene (5 bases). The CDR3 runs to 14 residues. Per the germline V gene, CDR1 is MNHEY and CDR2 is SVGAGI. With 6 bases removed from V and 5 bases from J, the gap between germline ends came to 14 bases. The CDR3 DNA sequence: TGTGCCAGCAGACGTGACGGGATGGAAAACATTCAGTACTTC. Its translation: CASRRDGMENIQYF.

CDR3 sequence reads: CASSPKSSGGINNEQFF. CDR3 bases: TGTGCCAGCAGCCCGAAATCCTCAGGGGGTATCAACAATGAGCAGTTCTTC. J is TRBJ2-1 and V is TRBV9, with 7 bases that match TRBD1. CDR1 and CDR2 from the germline V gene are SGDLS and YYNGEE. Trimming took 4 bases from V and 5 from J; bases not matched to a gene: 15. The CDR3 spans 17 residues.

The chain employs TRBV5-5 and TRBJ2-5; TRBD2 agrees at 7 bases. CDR1 and CDR2 from the germline V gene are SGHKS and YYEKEE (reference sequence). The CDR3 totals 14 residues. Losses at the gene ends were 0 bases for V and 3 bases for J; bases not matched to a gene: 2. The CDR3 DNA follows: TGTGCCAGCAGCTTGGTACGGGGGGAAGAGACCCAGTACTTC. Its translation: CASSLVRGEETQYF. Looking up the rest from reference TRBV5-5 and TRBJ2-5 gives the full variable domain: DAGVTQSPTHLIKTRGQQVTLRCSPISGHKSVSWYQQVLGQGPQFIFQYYEKEERGRGNFPDRFSARQFPNYSSELNVNALLLGDSALYLCASSLVRGEETQYFGPGTRLLVL.

The rearrangement links TRBV19 to TRBJ2-5, with 9 bases that match TRBD1. Losses at the gene ends were 5 bases for V and 1 base for J; bases not matched to a gene: 5. Germline V lookup: CDR1 LNHDA, CDR2 SQIVND (reference sequence). The CDR3 contains 15 residues. DNA for the CDR3: TGTGCCAGTAGTCGGACAGGGGCCCGCCAAGAGACCCAGTACTTC. This encodes CASSRTGARQETQYF.

The chain joins TRBV4-2 to TRBJ2-1; D is ambiguous. CDR1 and CDR2 from the germline V gene are LGHNA and YNFKEQ. The CDR3 loop spans 15 amino acids. The germline V and J ends were trimmed by 1 base and 6 bases, with 13 bases remaining between them. The CDR3: CASSQVAAVANEQFF. The CDR3 DNA sequence: TGTGCCAGCAGCCAAGTGGCTGCAGTAGCCAATGAGCAGTTCTTC.

The V and J genes are TRBV6-6 and TRBJ1-5; D is undetermined. V lost 1 base and J lost 0, with 4 bases in between. Germline V CDR1 and CDR2: MNHNY, SVGAGI (reference sequence). This CDR3 region has 14 residues. For the CDR3, the DNA is TGTGCCAGCAGTTACTTTCATAGCAATCAGCCCCAGCATTTT. It specifies CASSYFHSNQPQHF.

The chain links TRBV5-6 to TRBJ2-7; no clear D gene. V gave up 2 bases and J gave up 6 bases, with 6 bases separating them. The germline V gene has CDR1 SGHDT and CDR2 YYEEEE. CDR3 length: 11 amino acids. DNA of the CDR3: TGTGCCAGCAGCTTTGCGTCCGAGCAGTACTTC. Its translation is CASSFASEQYF. The variable domain in full, with the rest retrieved from reference TRBV5-6 and TRBJ2-7, is DAGVTQSPTHLIKTRGQQVTLRCSPKSGHDTVSWYQQALGQGPQFIFQYYEEEERQRGNFPDRFSGHQFPNYSSELNVNALLLGDSALYLCASSFASEQYFGPGTRLTVT.

The chain carries TRBV7-2 and TRBJ2-3; TRBD2 agrees at 9 bases. Trimming at V came to 3 bases and at J to 9 bases, leaving 10 bases not matched to a gene. The CDR3 has 15 amino acids. From germline, CDR1 is SGHTA and CDR2 FQGNSA. The CDR3 DNA is TGTGCCAGCAGCTTCCAGCGGGGGGCCCGGGGGACGCAGTATTTT. Protein product: CASSFQRGARGTQYF.

CDR3 in amino acids: CASSLESRNTEAFF. The CDR3 coding sequence is TGCGCCAGCAGCTTGGAGTCGAGGAACACTGAAGCTTTCTTT. This sequence joins TRBV5-1 and TRBJ1-1, with no clear D. Germline assignment: CDR1 SGHRS and CDR2 YFSETQ. V lost 0 bases to trimming and J lost 1 base, with 7 bases between them. The CDR3 spans 14 residues.

This chain links TRBV2 with TRBJ1-2, with TRBD1 identical over 8 bases. The CDR3 spans 12 residues. The trim removed 6 bases at V and 5 bases at J, leaving 2 bases unmatched. Germline V gene data show CDR1 as SNHLY and CDR2 as FYNNEI. The CDR3 DNA follows: TGTGCCAGCAGACAGGGGGAGTATGGCTACACCTTC. Its protein is CASRQGEYGYTF.

The chain links TRBV28 to TRBJ1-1, with D uncertain. The CDR3 length is 13 residues. Germline V gene data show CDR1 as MDHEN and CDR2 as SYDVKM. V lost 7 bases and J lost 1, with 10 bases in between. The CDR3 loop reads CASITDGNTEAFF. CDR3 DNA sequence: TGTGCCAGCATCACAGACGGGAACACTGAAGCTTTCTTT.

Notes on this clone: Its ends do not fully match the called genes, so a read error is possible. CDR3 region: CASSLNPQNKSPLHF. DNA of the CDR3: TGTGCCAGCAGCTTGAACCCACAAAATAAGTCACCCCTCCACTTT. The chain uses TRBV5-4 and TRBJ1-6, with D unclear. The CDR3 length is 15 residues. Germline-derived CDR1 and CDR2 are SGHNT and YYREEE (reference sequence). The whole variable domain, filled in from reference TRBV5-4 and TRBJ1-6, reads ETGVTQSPTHLIKTRGQQVTLRCSSQSGHNTVSWYQQALGQGPQFIFQYYREEENGRGNFPPRFSGLQFPNYSSELNVNALELDDSALYLCASSLNPQNKSPLHFGNGTRLTVT.

The chain combines TRBV5-4 with TRBJ1-3, with 7 bases lining up with TRBD1. Per the germline V gene, CDR1 is SGHNT and CDR2 is YYREEE (reference sequence). The CDR3 has 14 amino acids. The J segment lost 7 bases and the V segment lost 4 bases, leaving 8 bases of the junction unmatched. CDR3 residues: CASSSPGTENTIYF. The CDR3 region has the DNA TGTGCCAGCAGCAGTCCCGGGACAGAGAACACCATATATTTT.

The genes are TRBV18 and TRBJ1-1; TRBD1 matches at 9 bases. V lost 5 bases and J lost 2; bases outside the gene matches: 3. CDR1 is KGHSH, CDR2 LQKENI, per germline. This CDR3 is built from 14 residues. CDR3 DNA sequence: TGTGCCAGCTCAACAACAGGGGGCAACACTGAAGCTTTCTTT. Its protein is CASSTTGGNTEAFF.

V usage is TRBV4-2 and J usage is TRBJ1-3; 8 positions match TRBD1. CDR1 and CDR2 (germline): LGHNA, YNFKEQ. Unmatched junction bases numbered 6, after V lost 1 base and J lost 4 bases. The CDR3 has 16 residues. The CDR3 spells CASSQATGTGGNTIYF. CDR3 nucleotide sequence: TGTGCCAGCAGCCAAGCCACCGGGACAGGAGGAAACACCATATATTTT.